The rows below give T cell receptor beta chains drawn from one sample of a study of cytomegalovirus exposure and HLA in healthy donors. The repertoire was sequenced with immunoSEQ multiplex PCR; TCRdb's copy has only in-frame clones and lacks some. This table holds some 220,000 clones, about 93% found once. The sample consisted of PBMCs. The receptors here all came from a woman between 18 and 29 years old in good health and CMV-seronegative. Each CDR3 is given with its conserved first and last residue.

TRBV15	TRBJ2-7	CATIFPGNHPYEQYF
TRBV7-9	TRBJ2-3	CASSLDGGGRDTQYF
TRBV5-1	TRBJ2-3	CASSAPGTGVKDTQYF
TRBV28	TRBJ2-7	CASSAGLAESSYEQYF
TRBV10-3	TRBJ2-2	CAISDRGFSGTTGELFF
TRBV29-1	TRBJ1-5	CSGGQVNQPQHF
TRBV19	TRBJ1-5	CASSILRSQPQHF
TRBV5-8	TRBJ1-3	CASSFRRVWNTIYF
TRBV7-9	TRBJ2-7	CASSGGLSGSYEQYF
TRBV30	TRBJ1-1	CAWSRQVGTEAFF
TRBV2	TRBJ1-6	CASSEALPGSGSPLHF
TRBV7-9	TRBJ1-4	CASSLGQGNEKLFF
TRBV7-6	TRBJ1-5	CASSKGQGNQPQHF
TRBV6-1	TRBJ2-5	CASSEFFGERETQYF
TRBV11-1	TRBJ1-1	CASSFTGSSFAFF
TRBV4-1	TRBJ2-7	CASSQKPFASGYSYEQYF
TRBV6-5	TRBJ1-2	CASSSPGKGGYGYTF
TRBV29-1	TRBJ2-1	CSGRRLISATEQFF
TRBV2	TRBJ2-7	CASSERRTGLRHYEQYF
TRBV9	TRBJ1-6	CASSVAAGGNSPLHF
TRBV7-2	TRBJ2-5	CASSLGRFERETQYF
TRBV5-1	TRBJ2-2	CASSLAGRGLAGVSTGELFF
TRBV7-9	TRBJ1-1	CASSFPIQTNSEAFF
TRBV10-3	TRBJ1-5	CAIGQGNQPQHF
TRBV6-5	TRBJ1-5	CASSRDRSSYQPQHF
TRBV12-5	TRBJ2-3	CASGSDRGADTQYF
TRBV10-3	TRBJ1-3	CAISVNQPGQGSSGNTIYF
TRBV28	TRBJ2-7	CASRHRGKTYEQYF
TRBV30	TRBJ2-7	CACPTGGSPYEQYF
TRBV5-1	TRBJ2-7	CASRGQGVSYEQYF
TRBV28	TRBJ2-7	CASSNYPRYEQYF
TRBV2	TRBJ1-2	CASSLWSWNGYTF
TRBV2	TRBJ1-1	CASSGAGEYTEAFF
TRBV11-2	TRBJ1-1	CASSLGGDGAAFF
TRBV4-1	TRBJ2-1	CASSELQGVEQFF